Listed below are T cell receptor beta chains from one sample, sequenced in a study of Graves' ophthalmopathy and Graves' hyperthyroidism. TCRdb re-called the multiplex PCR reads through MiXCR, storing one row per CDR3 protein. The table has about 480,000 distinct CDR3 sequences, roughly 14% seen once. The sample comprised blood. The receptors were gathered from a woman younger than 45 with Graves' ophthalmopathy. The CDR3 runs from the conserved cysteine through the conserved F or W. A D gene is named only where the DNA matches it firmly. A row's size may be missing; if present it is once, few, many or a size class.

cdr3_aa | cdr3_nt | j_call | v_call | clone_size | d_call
CASAGSLNQPQHF | TGTGCCAGCGCGGGGTCTCTCAATCAGCCCCAGCATTTT | TRBJ1-5 | TRBV12-3/TRBV12-4 | - | -
CASSGISTASSYEQYF | TGTGCCAGTAGCGGCATATCCACGGCCTCTTCCTACGAGCAGTACTTC | TRBJ2-7 | TRBV19 | - | -
CASTQNRDRVIHEQYF | TGTGCCAGCACCCAAAATCGGGACAGGGTAATCCACGAGCAGTACTTC | TRBJ2-7 | TRBV12-3/TRBV12-4 | many | TRBD1
CASSDSNLLNYGYTF | TGTGCCAGCAGTGACTCAAATCTACTAAACTATGGCTACACCTTC | TRBJ1-2 | TRBV12-3/TRBV12-4 | many | -
CASSSDRGFEAFF | TGTGCCAGCAGCTCAGACAGGGGTTTCGAAGCTTTCTTT | TRBJ1-1 | TRBV14 | many | TRBD1
CATSDWLAGETQYF | TGTGCCACCAGTGATTGGCTAGCGGGAGAGACCCAGTACTTC | TRBJ2-5 | TRBV24-1 | many | TRBD2
CASSLVEPRTQYF | TGTGCCAGCAGCTTGGTAGAGCCAAGGACCCAGTACTTC | TRBJ2-5 | TRBV5-5 | few | -
CALEGQGATYEQYF | TGTGCCCTGGAGGGACAGGGGGCCACCTACGAGCAGTACTTC | TRBJ2-7 | TRBV30 | many | TRBD1
CASSQGTSGSGANVLTF | TGTGCCAGCAGCCAAGGGACTAGCGGGAGTGGGGCCAACGTCCTGACTTTC | TRBJ2-6 | TRBV3-1 | few | TRBD2
CASSARVPGELFF | TGTGCCAGCAGTGCCAGGGTTCCCGGGGAGCTGTTTTTT | TRBJ2-2 | TRBV6-1 | many | -
CASSRMTAHSYEQYF | TGTGCCAGCAGCCGCATGACGGCCCACTCCTACGAGCAGTACTTC | TRBJ2-7 | TRBV6-1 | many | -
CASSAQGGAFF | TGTGCCAGCAGTGCCCAGGGAGGAGCTTTCTTT | TRBJ1-1 | TRBV6-1 | many | -
CASRTPRTVETQYF | TGTGCCAGCAGAACTCCAAGGACAGTGGAGACCCAGTACTTC | TRBJ2-5 | TRBV6-2/TRBV6-3 | many | -
CASSRRGSPAYEQYF | TGTGCCAGCAGTCGAAGAGGGAGCCCTGCCTACGAGCAGTACTTC | TRBJ2-7 | TRBV6-1 | many | -
CAWYRVGYTF | TGTGCCTGGTACAGGGTCGGCTACACCTTC | TRBJ1-2 | TRBV30 | few | -
CASSLGGPDYGYTF | TGTGCCAGCAGTTTAGGAGGGCCGGACTATGGCTACACCTTC | TRBJ1-2 | TRBV12-3/TRBV12-4 | many | -
CASSRVGTDDGYTF | TGTGCCAGCAGCCGAGTCGGGACGGATGATGGCTACACCTTC | TRBJ1-2 | TRBV12-3/TRBV12-4 | many | -
CASSPVRGYGYTF | TGTGCCAGCAGCCCCGTAAGGGGCTATGGCTACACCTTC | TRBJ1-2 | TRBV28 | many | -
CASSQDKYSVEAFF | TGTGCCAGCAGCCAAGATAAGTATTCGGTTGAAGCTTTCTTT | TRBJ1-1 | TRBV4-2 | - | -
CSSTGLSSYEQYF | TGCAGCTCAACGGGACTCAGCTCCTACGAGCAGTACTTC | TRBJ2-7 | TRBV20-1 | many | -
CASRGLPGTEAFF | TGTGCCAGCAGAGGTCTGCCAGGCACTGAAGCTTTCTTT | TRBJ1-1 | TRBV6-1 | many | -
CASSQVWGSSYEQYF | TGTGCCAGCAGCCAAGTATGGGGGAGCTCCTACGAGCAGTACTTC | TRBJ2-7 | TRBV14 | many | -
CASSASAGIGTEAFF | TGCGCCAGCAGCGCCTCCGCAGGGATCGGCACTGAAGCTTTCTTT | TRBJ1-1 | TRBV5-1 | many | -
CASRVRTYQPQHF | TGTGCCAGTAGAGTCCGGACTTATCAGCCCCAGCATTTT | TRBJ1-5 | TRBV19 | many | -
CASSYGQPSRSYEQYF | TGTGCCAGCAGTTACGGACAGCCGAGTAGGTCCTACGAGCAGTACTTC | TRBJ2-7 | TRBV6-5 | many | -
CASSHIRGSSYEQYF | TGTGCCAGCAGCCACATCCGGGGGAGCTCCTACGAGCAGTACTTC | TRBJ2-7 | TRBV11-2 | many | -
CASSEYGGEREVSYEQYF | TGTGCCAGCAGTGAATATGGGGGGGAGCGGGAGGTCTCCTACGAGCAGTACTTC | TRBJ2-7 | TRBV25-1 | many | TRBD2
CAISGGGSYEQYF | TGTGCCATCAGTGGTGGGGGTTCCTACGAGCAGTACTTC | TRBJ2-7 | TRBV10-3 | many | -
CASSHERAGTGFIDEQYF | TGCGCCAGCAGCCACGAAAGAGCCGGGACAGGGTTTATAGACGAGCAGTACTTC | TRBJ2-7 | TRBV4-1 | few | TRBD1
CASSSLAGVSNEQFF | TGTGCCAGCAGTTCCTTAGCGGGAGTAAGCAATGAGCAGTTCTTC | TRBJ2-1 | TRBV12-3/TRBV12-4 | - | TRBD2
CASSPGVGRYF | TGTGCCAGCTCACCTGGGGTTGGTCGGTACTTC | TRBJ2-5 | TRBV18 | many | -
CASGLIPSSLDSNQPQHF | TGTGCTAGTGGTTTGATTCCCTCCTCATTGGACAGTAATCAGCCCCAGCATTTT | TRBJ1-5 | TRBV12-5 | - | -
CASSYSRGGNTIYF | TGTGCCAGCAGTTACTCAAGGGGTGGAAACACCATATATTTT | TRBJ1-3 | TRBV6-5 | many | -
CASKPPPTGGYEQYF | TGTGCCAGCAAACCTCCGCCGACAGGGGGGTACGAGCAGTACTTC | TRBJ2-7 | TRBV28 | many | TRBD1
CASGIPGRLNTEAFF | TGTGCTAGTGGTATACCAGGACGCCTGAACACTGAAGCTTTCTTT | TRBJ1-1 | TRBV12-5 | many | -
CASSQDNRPDSEQYF | TGCGCCAGCAGCCAAGATAACAGGCCTGATTCCGAGCAGTACTTC | TRBJ2-7 | TRBV4-1 | few | -
CASSPVGGPNTEAFF | TGTGCCAGCAGCCCAGTGGGGGGCCCGAACACTGAAGCTTTCTTT | TRBJ1-1 | TRBV13 | many | -
CSAPPQDTGGYTF | TGCAGTGCTCCGCCACAAGACACCGGTGGCTACACCTTC | TRBJ1-2 | TRBV20-1 | many | -
CAWSVRGSYGYTF | TGTGCCTGGAGTGTAAGGGGGAGCTATGGCTACACCTTC | TRBJ1-2 | TRBV30 | many | -
CSATPLVGAESYEQYF | TGCAGTGCTACCCCCCTGGTAGGAGCGGAGTCCTACGAGCAGTACTTC | TRBJ2-7 | TRBV20-1 | many | -
CASSQDAGVETQYF | TGCGCCAGCAGCCAAGACGCAGGGGTGGAGACCCAGTACTTC | TRBJ2-5 | TRBV4-1 | - | -
CASSLGDNSYNSPLHF | TGTGCCAGCAGTTTAGGGGACAACTCCTATAATTCACCCCTCCACTTT | TRBJ1-6 | TRBV27 | many | -
CATSPGLAGWETQYF | TGTGCCACCAGTCCGGGACTAGCGGGGTGGGAGACCCAGTACTTC | TRBJ2-5 | TRBV24-1 | many | TRBD2
CASSGRTGVANSPLHF | TGTGCCAGCAGTGGACGGACGGGCGTTGCAAATTCACCCCTCCACTTT | TRBJ1-6 | TRBV6-1 | many | -
CSARGGTTHETQYF | TGCAGTGCTAGGGGTGGGACTACCCACGAGACCCAGTACTTC | TRBJ2-5 | TRBV20-1 | many | TRBD2
CASSFPGRGGSPLHF | TGTGCCAGCAGTTTCCCGGGGAGGGGAGGTTCACCCCTCCACTTT | TRBJ1-6 | TRBV28 | many | -
CASSWVFGSRHANTGELFF | TGTGCCAGTAGTTGGGTTTTTGGCAGCAGACACGCGAACACCGGGGAGCTGTTTTTT | TRBJ2-2 | TRBV19 | many | -
CASSLAGTGLQYYEQYF | TGTGCCAGCAGCTTAGCCGGGACAGGGCTTCAATACTACGAGCAGTACTTC | TRBJ2-7 | TRBV7-2 | - | TRBD1
CASSHPRGASGNTIYF | TGTGCCAGCAGCCACCCCAGGGGAGCATCTGGAAACACCATATATTTT | TRBJ1-3 | TRBV3-1 | - | -
CASSLKPLGGEQYF | TGTGCCAGCAGCTTAAAACCTCTTGGAGGCGAGCAGTACTTC | TRBJ2-7 | TRBV7-8 | many | -
CASSYSRRSTYEQYF | TGTGCCAGCAGTTACTCGCGTCGGTCCACCTACGAGCAGTACTTC | TRBJ2-7 | TRBV6-2/TRBV6-3 | - | -
CASRSILGETQYF | TGTGCCAGCAGATCAATACTAGGGGAGACCCAGTACTTC | TRBJ2-5 | TRBV13 | - | -
CASSRTGGQSEQYF | TGTGCCAGCAGTAGGACAGGGGGCCAGTCCGAGCAGTACTTC | TRBJ2-7 | TRBV12-3/TRBV12-4 | many | TRBD1
CASAPAGVGTQYF | TGTGCCAGCGCTCCCGCGGGTGTCGGGACCCAGTACTTC | TRBJ2-5 | TRBV2 | few | -
CASSPRIGQSVYTEAFF | TGTGCCAGCAGTCCAAGAATCGGACAGTCCGTGTACACTGAAGCTTTCTTT | TRBJ1-1 | TRBV6-1 | - | -
CASSSGQEARGAQYF | TGTGCCAGCTCATCGGGACAGGAGGCCCGAGGTGCCCAGTACTTC | TRBJ2-5 | TRBV18 | - | TRBD1
CASTIRGNNSPLHF | TGTGCCAGCACTATTCGGGGCAATAATTCACCCCTCCACTTT | TRBJ1-6 | TRBV12-3/TRBV12-4 | many | -
CAARLSNTGELFF | TGTGCCGCCCGACTTTCCAACACCGGGGAGCTGTTTTTT | TRBJ2-2 | TRBV6-2/TRBV6-3 | many | -
CSAMDSPRGNTEAFF | TGCAGTGCTATGGACAGTCCGAGGGGTAACACTGAAGCTTTCTTT | TRBJ1-1 | TRBV20-1 | many | -